Below are 28 T cell receptor beta chains sequenced from a single sample in a study of CD4 T cells in relation to SARS-CoV-2 and coronaviruses. Before the COVID-19 pandemic, during about 2010-2018, CD4+ T cells were taken from unexposed donors. CD4+ T cells were isolated from the cells after around 11 days of culture. These receptors' antigens are unknown. Produced via immunoSEQ multiplex PCR; TCRdb's table is partial and in-frame only. The table records 25,000 to 35,000 clones, less than 80% of them present only once. Sequencing input: CD4+ T cells from PBMCs, cultured in vitro. The receptors stem from a human donor in good health.

V and J are TRBV6-1 and TRBJ1-5, with 8 bases aligning to TRBD1. Germline trimming cut 0 bases from V and 6 bases from J; bases unmatched to any gene: 4. There are 15 residues in the CDR3. The germline V gene has CDR1 MNHNS and CDR2 SASEGT. Here the CDR3 DNA reads TGTGCCAGCAGTGAAGCGGTCAGGGGGCTTCAGCCCCAGCATTTT. Translating gives CASSEAVRGLQPQHF.

J is TRBJ1-5 and V is TRBV5-5; D is undetermined. This CDR3 has 14 amino acids. Trimming took off 4 bases at V and 2 bases at J, with 10 bases between the two ends. The germline V gene encodes CDR1 SGHKS and CDR2 YYEKEE (reference sequence). CDR3 loop: CASSLGGGNQPQHF. In DNA form, the CDR3 reads TGTGCCAGCAGCCTGGGTGGTGGCAATCAGCCCCAGCATTTT.

V and J are TRBV6-5 and TRBJ2-5; D not certain. Between the trimmed V and J ends, which lost 8 bases and 4 bases, there was a span of 11 bases. Germline V gene sequence: CDR1 MNHEY, CDR2 SVGAGI. The CDR3 spans 12 residues. In DNA, the CDR3 is TGTGCCAGCCGCTTTTCCGGAGAGACCCAGTACTTC. This gives the protein CASRFSGETQYF.

The V call is TRBV10-3, the J call TRBJ1-3; TRBD1 agrees at 8 bases. The CDR3 length is 15 residues. The germline CDR1 and CDR2 sequences are ENHRY and SYGVKD. V lost 6 bases and J lost 9; bases outside the gene matches: 13. In nucleotides, the CDR3 is TGTGCCATCAGGCTGGGGACAGGCACTCTGAGCACCATATATTTT. It codes for CAIRLGTGTLSTIYF.

The table lists this clone with a few counts. V gene TRBV5-1 combines with J gene TRBJ1-5; D uncertain. The germline CDR1 and CDR2 sequences are SGHRS and YFSETQ. V lost 0 bases and J lost 0, with 1 base in between. CDR3 length: 13 amino acids. CDR3 sequence (DNA): TGCGCCAGCAGCTTGGATAGCAATCAGCCCCAGCATTTT. It yields the protein CASSLDSNQPQHF. Complete variable domain (other parts from reference TRBV5-1 and TRBJ1-5): KAGVTQTPRYLIKTRGQQVTLSCSPISGHRSVSWYQQTPGQGLQFLFEYFSETQRNKGNFPGRFSGRQFSNSRSEMNVSTLELGDSALYLCASSLDSNQPQHFGDGTRLSIL.

The chain employs TRBV7-9 and TRBJ2-3; D is uncertain. The CDR3 runs to 13 residues. Trimming removed 5 bases at V and 1 base at J, with 7 bases between. The germline gives CDR1 SEHNR, CDR2 FQNEAQ (reference sequence). CDR3 region: CASSIYRTDTQYF. The DNA of the CDR3 is TGTGCCAGCAGCATCTACCGCACAGATACGCAGTATTTT.

V gene TRBV10-3 combines with J gene TRBJ2-5; 7 nucleotides line up with TRBD1. Unmatched junction bases numbered 5, after V lost 2 bases and J lost 5 bases. The CDR3 covers 14 residues. The germline CDR1 and CDR2 sequences are ENHRY and SYGVKD. CDR3 protein: CAISERGRMETQYF. CDR3 nucleotide sequence: TGTGCCATCAGTGAGAGGGGGCGCATGGAGACCCAGTACTTC.

This clone appeared a single time. An end of the junction differs from the germline gene, which may be a read error. The rearrangement joins TRBV28 to TRBJ1-5; maybe TRBD1 (6 bases). CDR3 length: 14 amino acids. Germline-derived CDR1 and CDR2 are MDHEN and SYDVKM. The CDR3 loop reads CASSPDRSNRPQHF. As DNA, the CDR3 is TGTGCCAGCAGCCCGGACAGAAGCAATCGGCCCCAGCATTTT.

The V gene is TRBV7-2, the J gene TRBJ1-1; unclear D gene. The germline V gene has CDR1 SGHTA and CDR2 FQGNSA. The CDR3 totals 14 residues. The V and J ends lost 1 base and 1 base respectively, with 7 bases between them. CDR3 in amino acids: CASSLEAWNTEAFF. CDR3 sequence (DNA): TGTGCCAGCAGCTTAGAGGCCTGGAACACTGAAGCTTTCTTT.

The chain combines TRBV18 with TRBJ2-3, with 9 bases that match TRBD2. Germline CDR1 and CDR2: KGHSH and LQKENI. The CDR3 sequence is 15 residues long. The J segment lost 4 bases and the V segment lost 3 bases, leaving 5 bases of the junction unmatched. The DNA of the CDR3 is TGTGCCAGCTCACCTCCGGCGGGGGGGTCAGATACGCAGTATTTT. Translated, it gives CASSPPAGGSDTQYF.

This chain connects TRBV6-5 to TRBJ2-1; 8 nucleotides agree with TRBD2. V gave up 10 bases and J gave up 8 bases; unmatched junction bases: 7. Germline V gene data show CDR1 as MNHEY and CDR2 as SVGAGI. The CDR3 covers 12 residues. The CDR3 coding sequence is TGTGCCATAGGCCGGGGGGGCCATGAGCAGTTCTTC. It codes for CAIGRGGHEQFF.

The chain carries TRBV18 and TRBJ2-5; D perhaps matches TRBD2 (6 bases). Per the germline V gene, CDR1 is KGHSH and CDR2 is LQKENI. Trimming took off 3 bases at V and 1 base at J, with 12 bases between the two ends. CDR3 length equals 15 residues. CDR3 loop: CASSPQPGLQETQYF. The CDR3, as DNA: TGTGCCAGCTCACCTCAACCGGGACTCCAAGAGACCCAGTACTTC.

This sequence joins TRBV6-6 and TRBJ1-4; D may be TRBD1 (5 bases). CDR3 length equals 14 residues. Trimming cost V 3 bases and J 5 bases, with 10 bases left between them. Germline lookup yields CDR1 MNHNY and CDR2 SVGAGI (reference sequence). CDR3 residues: CASSYSGRNEKLFF. Written as DNA, the CDR3 is TGTGCCAGCAGTTATTCAGGGAGGAATGAAAAACTGTTTTTT.

The genes are TRBV4-3 and TRBJ2-3, with 9 positions matching TRBD2. The V gene's germline CDR1 is LGHNA and CDR2 YSLEER. The CDR3 is 15 amino acids. The trim removed 5 bases at V and 5 bases at J, leaving 8 bases unmatched. The CDR3: CASSFTAGGVDTQYF. CDR3 nucleotides: TGCGCCAGCAGCTTCACAGCGGGGGGCGTAGATACGCAGTATTTT.

The chain recombines TRBV7-9 with TRBJ2-3; TRBD2 is a possible D gene (6 bases). The V gene lost 6 bases and the J gene lost 0 bases, with 19 bases spanning the gap. The CDR3 spans 17 residues. CDR1 is SEHNR, CDR2 FQNEAQ, per germline (reference sequence). The CDR3 loop reads CASRSRSGPSSTDTQYF. The CDR3 coding sequence is TGTGCCAGCAGGTCTAGGAGCGGGCCGTCGAGCACAGATACGCAGTATTTT.

The gene calls are TRBV27 and TRBJ1-2; 7 bases line up with TRBD1. Germline V gene data show CDR1 as MNHEY and CDR2 as SMNVEV (reference sequence). V gave up 0 bases and J gave up 2 bases; unmatched junction bases: 0. This CDR3 is 14 amino acids long. CDR3 bases: TGTGCCAGCAGTTTATCGGGACAGAACTATGGCTACACCTTC. It specifies CASSLSGQNYGYTF.

The rearrangement links TRBV3-1 (or the pseudogene TRBV3-2) to TRBJ1-1, with TRBD1 matching 8 bases. V trimming: 3 bases; J trimming: 1 base; junction bases outside the gene matches: 16. Germline CDR1 reads LGHDT; CDR2 reads YNNKEL (reference sequence). The CDR3 extends over 19 amino acids. The CDR3 loop is CASSHDNRDRSERNTEAFF. CDR3 coding DNA: TGTGCCAGCAGCCACGATAACCGGGACAGGTCGGAGAGGAACACTGAAGCTTTCTTT.

CDR3 protein: CASSYSLTDTQYF. The CDR3, as DNA: TGTGCCAGCAGTTACTCGCTGACAGATACGCAGTATTTT. The chain uses TRBV6-2 or TRBV6-3 and TRBJ2-3; D ambiguous. Trimming stripped 0 bases from V and 3 bases from J, with 4 bases between. CDR3 length: 13 residues. CDR1 MNHEY and CDR2 SVGEGT come from the germline V gene.

J is TRBJ1-4 and V is TRBV5-1; no firm D call. The CDR3 covers 19 residues. Trimming pared 2 bases from V and 7 bases from J, leaving 27 bases between. Per the germline V gene, CDR1 is SGHRS and CDR2 is YFSETQ. The CDR3, as DNA: TGCGCCAGCAGCTTCGGTAACCACCTCCTAGGTACCGGCGGTGAAAAACTGTTTTTT. Residues: CASSFGNHLLGTGGEKLFF.

This clone appeared a few times. V gene TRBV5-8 combines with J gene TRBJ1-3; D may be TRBD1 (5 bases). There are 14 residues in the CDR3. The V end was cut by 2 bases, the J end by 4 bases, with 10 bases between. Germline V gene lookup returns CDR1 SGHTS and CDR2 YDEGEE. For the CDR3, the DNA is TGTGCCAGCAGCTTCGGGACGATCGGAAACACCATATATTTT. This encodes CASSFGTIGNTIYF.

CDR3 DNA: TGCGCCAGCAGGATGTCCGGGACAGGGGGGCCGTTCTTC. As protein: CASRMSGTGGPFF. This chain joins TRBV4-3 and TRBJ2-1; TRBD1 matches 11 bases. Germline CDR1 is LGHNA and CDR2 is YSLEER. The CDR3 spans 13 residues. The V and J ends lost 6 bases and 15 bases, in that order; junction bases with no gene match: 10.

The rearrangement joins TRBV11-1 to TRBJ2-1, with D hard to call. The V end lost 6 bases, the J end lost 0 bases, and 9 bases lay between the germline ends. This CDR3 spans 14 amino acids. The germline V gene has CDR1 SGHAT and CDR2 FQDESV (reference sequence). CDR3 in DNA: TGTGCCAGCAGTGTGGGAAGCTCCTACAATGAGCAGTTCTTC. Its translation: CASSVGSSYNEQFF.

This chain's CDR3 is CASSSQRLAAHYEQYF. CDR3 in DNA: TGTGCCAGCAGTTCCCAAAGACTAGCGGCCCACTACGAGCAGTACTTC. The chain has TRBV27 and TRBJ2-7; TRBD2 matches 9 bases. Germline CDR1 is MNHEY and CDR2 is SMNVEV (reference sequence). V shed 4 bases, J shed 3 bases, and the junction held 10 bases outside the gene matches. The CDR3 is 16 residues long.

J is TRBJ2-3 and V is TRBV7-2; maybe TRBD1 (5 bases). The CDR3 runs to 16 residues. V dropped 2 bases and J dropped 1 base, with 13 bases sitting between them. The germline gives CDR1 SGHTA, CDR2 FQGNSA. As DNA, the CDR3 is TGTGCCAGCAGCTTATCCCCAGGGCCGGGCACAGATACGCAGTATTTT. This codes for CASSLSPGPGTDTQYF.

This clone was found a few times. The chain links TRBV2 to TRBJ1-4; D unclear. Germline V lookup: CDR1 SNHLY, CDR2 FYNNEI. Trimming removed 8 bases at V and 6 bases at J, with 13 bases between. This CDR3 comprises 13 residues. For the CDR3, the DNA is TGTGCCAGCGTGGCTCAAGAACATGAAAAACTGTTTTTT. Translating it yields CASVAQEHEKLFF.

V is TRBV30 and J is TRBJ2-5, with D maybe TRBD2 (6 bases). The germline gives CDR1 GTSNPN, CDR2 SVGIG (reference sequence). This CDR3 has 13 residues. Trimming stripped 8 bases from V and 3 bases from J, with 16 bases between. CDR3 DNA sequence: TGTGCCCCGGGGGTCGGTTTAAAAGAGACCCAGTACTTC. Translated: CAPGVGLKETQYF.

The chain carries TRBV28 and TRBJ1-2; TRBD1 agrees at 7 bases. The V and J ends lost 6 bases and 4 bases, in that order; junction bases with no gene match: 5. The CDR3 loop spans 13 amino acids. Germline CDR1 reads MDHEN; CDR2 reads SYDVKM. DNA for the CDR3: TGTGCCAGCAGCTCACAGGGGCCCTATGGCTACACCTTC. Translated: CASSSQGPYGYTF.

This CDR3 is CASSSDSLGGNSPLHF. The DNA of the CDR3 is TGTGCCAGCAGCTCCGACAGCCTGGGAGGTAATTCACCCCTCCACTTT. V and J are TRBV7-2 and TRBJ1-6, with D tentatively TRBD1 (5 bases). This CDR3 has 16 residues. CDR1 is SGHTA, CDR2 FQGNSA, per germline. Trimming removed 4 bases at V and 6 bases at J, with 16 bases between.